A single sample gave rise to the 25 T cell receptor beta chains below, sequenced in a study of response to subunit inactivated influenza vaccine. Via MiXCR, TCRdb re-called the RT-PCR reads, giving one row per CDR3 protein. The table shows hundreds of thousands of distinct CDR3 sequences, with 15% to 17% occurring only once. Here the sequenced sample was PBMCs from blood, taken roughly 12 days after vaccination. These receptor sequences come from a man between 45 and 60 years old who received an inactivated influenza vaccine.

This clonotype was observed a handful of times. The gene calls are TRBV6-2 or TRBV6-3 and TRBJ2-3; D possibly corresponds to TRBD2 (7 bases). This CDR3 has 15 amino acids. Trimming pared 4 bases from V and 1 base from J, leaving 12 bases between. Germline CDR1 and CDR2: MNHEY and SVGEGT. The CDR3 region is CASSSGGPGTDTQYF. CDR3 in DNA: TGTGCCAGCAGTTCCGGGGGGCCGGGCACAGATACGCAGTATTTT.

The V call is TRBV28, the J call TRBJ2-5, with TRBD1 identical over 8 bases. The CDR3 has 15 amino acids. Germline V gene data show CDR1 as MDHEN and CDR2 as SYDVKM. With V trimmed by 2 bases and J by 5 bases, 7 bases remained unmatched. CDR3 nucleotide sequence: TGTGCCAGCAGTTTAGGACAGGGACACAGGGAGACCCAGTACTTC. Translating gives CASSLGQGHRETQYF.

This clonotype was seen only a few times. The chain is built from TRBV7-2 and TRBJ2-1, with D possibly being TRBD2 (5 bases). The CDR3 contains 13 residues. Germline CDR1 is SGHTA and CDR2 is FQGNSA. V lost 3 bases to trimming and J lost 8 bases, with 11 bases between them. The CDR3 region has the DNA TGTGCCAGCAGCTTCTTATCTAGCTATGAGCAGTTCTTC. Protein: CASSFLSSYEQFF.

This clonotype was observed a few times. The rearrangement joins TRBV28 to TRBJ2-7, with a weak D call TRBD1 (5 bases). In germline, CDR1 is MDHEN, CDR2 SYDVKM. The CDR3 has 15 residues. The germline V and J ends were trimmed by 2 bases and 6 bases, with 17 bases remaining between them. The CDR3 sequence: CASSLSSQGKGEQYF. The CDR3 DNA reads TGTGCCAGCAGTTTAAGTTCCCAGGGCAAGGGCGAGCAGTACTTC.

This clonotype was recorded at least ten times. The rearrangement uses TRBV7-9 and TRBJ2-1; D might be TRBD2 (5 bases). The length of the CDR3 is 12 residues. The ends were cut back, 2 bases at V and 9 bases at J, with 8 bases in the middle. Germline CDR1 is SEHNR and CDR2 is FQNEAQ (reference sequence). The CDR3 reads CASSLQEGEQFF. CDR3 bases: TGTGCCAGCAGCTTACAAGAGGGTGAGCAGTTCTTC. Filled out from reference TRBV7-9 and TRBJ2-1, the complete variable domain reads DTGVSQNPRHKITKRGQNVTFRCDPISEHNRLYWYRQTLGQGPEFLTYFQNEAQLEKSRLLSDRFSAERPKGSFSTLEIQRTEQGDSAMYLCASSLQEGEQFFGPGTRLTVL.

The rearrangement uses TRBV29-1 and TRBJ1-1; unclear D gene. V lost 3 bases and J lost 7, with 9 bases in between. The CDR3 is 11 residues long. The germline V gene encodes CDR1 SQVTM and CDR2 ANQGSEA. CDR3 nucleotides: TGCAGCGTTGACCGGGGAGGTGAAGCTTTCTTT. Its translation is CSVDRGGEAFF.

J is TRBJ2-7 and V is TRBV29-1; TRBD1 agrees at 7 bases. The CDR3 length is 12 residues. After removal of 1 base from V and 5 bases from J, the junction contained 2 bases not matched to a gene. Germline lookup yields CDR1 SQVTM and CDR2 ANQGSEA. Here the CDR3 DNA reads TGCAGCGTTGAAGGCAGGGGGAACGAGCAGTACTTC. Encoded protein: CSVEGRGNEQYF.

The rearrangement joins TRBV27 to TRBJ2-3; TRBD2 might be the D (6 bases). The ends were cut back, 4 bases at V and 0 bases at J, with 17 bases in the middle. This CDR3 is 17 amino acids long. CDR1 and CDR2 from the germline V gene are MNHEY and SMNVEV (reference sequence). In nucleotides, the CDR3 is TGTGCCAGCAGTTCAATCCCGAGCGGGCCTAGCACAGATACGCAGTATTTT. Translating gives CASSSIPSGPSTDTQYF.

Concerning this clonotype itself: A much larger clone differs by one base, so this may be a read error. This chain connects TRBV6-2 or TRBV6-3 to TRBJ2-7; D not certain. The ends were cut back, 7 bases at V and 1 base at J, with 5 bases in the middle. Germline V gives CDR1 MNHEY, CDR2 SVGEGT. CDR3 length equals 11 residues. The CDR3 coding sequence is TGTGCCAGCACCCAATCCTACGAGCAGTACTTC. This sequence encodes CASTQSYEQYF.

The V call is TRBV11-2, the J call TRBJ2-7, with D maybe TRBD2 (5 bases). This CDR3 region has 16 residues. Germline CDR1 reads SGHAT; CDR2 reads FQNNGV. The germline V and J ends were trimmed by 0 bases and 10 bases, with 22 bases remaining between them. The CDR3 DNA is TGTGCCAGCAGCTTAGAACCGGCCTGGGCTAGCAGCCCTCAGTACTTC. It encodes CASSLEPAWASSPQYF.

The chain links TRBV25-1 to TRBJ1-1; tentatively, D is TRBD1 (6 bases). There are 15 residues in the CDR3. V gave up 5 bases and J gave up 1 base, with 14 bases separating them. CDR1 is MGHDK and CDR2 is SYGVNS in the germline V gene. The CDR3 here is CASSSGTLKNTEAFF. CDR3 DNA sequence: TGTGCCAGCAGTTCCGGGACACTTAAGAACACTGAAGCTTTCTTT.

The V and J genes are TRBV12-3 or TRBV12-4 and TRBJ2-7, with TRBD1 as a possible D gene (6 bases). V shed 7 bases and J shed 0 bases, with 13 bases lying between them. This CDR3 has 14 residues. The DNA of the CDR3 is TGTGCCAGCACCTCGCCGGGACACTCCTACGAGCAGTACTTC. Translation gives CASTSPGHSYEQYF.

V and J are TRBV3-1 and TRBJ2-2; no clear D. CDR1 and CDR2 from the germline V gene are LGHDT and YNNKEL (reference sequence). V lost 1 base and J 4 bases, leaving 7 bases between the germline ends. This CDR3 has 14 residues. The CDR3 is CASSQAVSTGELFF. CDR3 DNA: TGTGCCAGCAGCCAAGCGGTCAGCACCGGGGAGCTGTTTTTT.

V usage is TRBV10-3 and J usage is TRBJ1-1; D perhaps matches TRBD1 (5 bases). Trimming cost V 2 bases and J 5 bases, with 18 bases left between them. The CDR3 has 16 amino acids. CDR1 and CDR2 (germline): ENHRY, SYGVKD. CDR3 residues: CAISERAPREVTEAFF. The CDR3 DNA reads TGTGCCATCAGTGAGAGAGCACCCAGGGAGGTGACTGAAGCTTTCTTT.

The chain joins TRBV15 to TRBJ2-5; D is unresolved. Trimming removed 8 bases from V and 0 bases from J, with 10 bases in between. The CDR3 consists of 13 residues. CDR1 and CDR2 (germline): LNHNV, YYDKDF (reference sequence). This chain's CDR3 is CATARRYQETQYF. CDR3 coding DNA: TGTGCCACCGCTAGAAGGTACCAAGAGACCCAGTACTTC.

The chain couples TRBV20-1 to TRBJ2-4; perhaps TRBD1 as D (5 bases). The CDR3 consists of 15 residues. The germline V gene has CDR1 DFQATT and CDR2 SNEGSKA (reference sequence). The germline V and J ends were trimmed by 0 bases and 8 bases, with 17 bases remaining between them. The CDR3 spells CSARDPQGFGDIQYF. CDR3 nucleotide sequence: TGCAGTGCTAGAGACCCGCAGGGCTTTGGGGACATTCAGTACTTC.

The chain is built from TRBV25-1 and TRBJ2-7; D tentatively fits TRBD1 or TRBD2 (5 bases each). In germline, CDR1 is MGHDK, CDR2 SYGVNS. Trimming removed 10 bases from V and 2 bases from J, with 18 bases in between. CDR3 size: 14 residues. CDR3: CAMSPRDVTYEQYF. CDR3 sequence (DNA): TGTGCCATGAGCCCTCGGGACGTAACCTACGAGCAGTACTTC.

This clonotype was detected only a few times. V and J are TRBV20-1 and TRBJ2-3; TRBD2 is a possible D gene (5 bases). Trimming took off 0 bases at V and 0 bases at J, with 10 bases between the two ends. CDR1 is DFQATT and CDR2 is SNEGSKA in the germline V gene (reference sequence). This CDR3 spans 15 amino acids. As DNA, the CDR3 is TGCAGTGCTAGAGATTATCGGGAAAGCACAGATACGCAGTATTTT. This encodes CSARDYRESTDTQYF.

This clonotype turned up a few times. This CDR3 is CASSRNSHGYNEKLFF. The DNA for the CDR3 is TGCGCCAGCAGCCGTAACTCACACGGCTATAATGAAAAACTGTTTTTT. The rearrangement uses TRBV5-1 and TRBJ1-4; D is uncertain. The CDR3 runs 16 residues. Germline lookup yields CDR1 SGHRS and CDR2 YFSETQ. With 4 bases removed from V and 4 bases from J, the gap between germline ends came to 17 bases.

This clonotype came up a few times. The chain recombines TRBV6-1 with TRBJ1-2, with D perhaps TRBD1 (5 bases). The CDR3 runs 15 residues. Per germline, CDR1 MNHNS and CDR2 SASEGT. Trimming shortened V by 6 bases and J by 8 bases, and 22 bases separated the two germline ends. CDR3: CASRTGTYRGWGYTF. In DNA, the CDR3 is TGTGCCAGCAGAACCGGGACCTATCGGGGGTGGGGCTACACCTTC.

The sample holds a few counts of this clonotype. This chain connects TRBV19 to TRBJ2-5, with D maybe TRBD2 (5 bases). V was pared by 5 bases and J by 4 bases, with 11 bases between. This CDR3 contains 13 residues. Germline CDR1 is LNHDA and CDR2 is SQIVND (reference sequence). CDR3: CASSARVPETQYF. CDR3 sequence (DNA): TGTGCCAGTAGTGCGAGGGTTCCAGAGACCCAGTACTTC.

This clonotype turned up a few times. The chain uses TRBV4-2 and TRBJ2-2, with a weak D call TRBD2 (5 bases). Germline assignment: CDR1 LGHNA and CDR2 YNFKEQ. The CDR3 loop spans 17 amino acids. Trimming stripped 8 bases from V and 2 bases from J, with 21 bases between. The CDR3 sequence: CASQSWAGADNTGELFF. CDR3 bases: TGTGCCAGCCAGTCATGGGCCGGAGCGGATAACACCGGGGAGCTGTTTTTT.

This clonotype was observed at least ten times. The V call is TRBV5-6, the J call TRBJ1-1, with 9 bases that match TRBD1. The CDR3 sequence is 15 residues long. Germline CDR1 reads SGHDT; CDR2 reads YYEEEE. V shed 2 bases, J shed 5 bases, and the junction held 7 bases outside the gene matches. The CDR3 sequence is CASSLAGTGLTEAFF. The CDR3 nucleotides are TGTGCCAGCAGCTTAGCCGGGACAGGGCTGACTGAAGCTTTCTTT.

The chain is built from TRBV27 and TRBJ2-7, with a weak D call TRBD2 (7 bases). In germline, CDR1 is MNHEY, CDR2 SMNVEV (reference sequence). This CDR3 spans 15 amino acids. Trimming removed 7 bases at V and 1 base at J, with 17 bases between. This CDR3 reads CASIPLAGASYEQYF. The CDR3 DNA reads TGTGCCAGCATCCCCCTGGCGGGGGCGTCCTACGAGCAGTACTTC.

This clonotype appeared a few times. The chain has TRBV7-9 and TRBJ2-3, with D uncertain. The CDR3 has 13 amino acids. V lost 5 bases, J lost 8 bases, and 14 bases lay in between. Per the germline V gene, CDR1 is SEHNR and CDR2 is FQNEAQ (reference sequence). Here the CDR3 reads CASSPIGLATQYF. In DNA, the CDR3 is TGTGCCAGCAGCCCTATTGGCCTCGCTACGCAGTATTTT.